The T cell receptor (beta chain) described here comes from a study of regulatory T cells in long-lasting Graves disease. Sequencing libraries for TCR beta were prepared with iRepertoire HTBI primers and Arm-PCR of CDR3 regions. TCRdb re-analysed the multiplex PCR reads in MiXCR, keeping a single row per CDR3 protein. The sample shows around 330,000 distinct CDR3 sequences, roughly 18% of them seen only once. Per the germline V gene, CDR1 is DFQATT and CDR2 is SNEGSKA (reference sequence). This CDR3 has 15 amino acids. The V end was cut by 3 bases, the J end by 8 bases, with 20 bases between. The sample's time point: newly diagnosed GD, antithyroid drugs for less than 3 months. With RNA extracted from PBMCs as input, the TCR library was made.

The receptor comes from a female donor with Graves disease. Sequencing was performed on peripheral blood mononuclear cells (PBMCs), taken at new diagnosis, from a patient treated with antithyroid drugs. The chain joins TRBV20-1 to TRBJ1-5; D possibly corresponds to TRBD1 (5 bases). The CDR3 DNA is TGCAGTGCTAGTCAGAATCCAGGGATATATGAGCCCCAGCATTTT. Its protein is CSASQNPGIYEPQHF.